This T cell receptor beta chain was recovered during a study of regulatory T cells in long-lasting Graves disease. Study outcomes and limitations: Gene preferences differed: TRBV28, TRBJ1-2, TRBJ2-5 in persistent cases.

Through Arm-PCR of CDR3 regions and iRepertoire HTBI primers, TCR beta libraries were built. TCRdb called the multiplex PCR reads again in MiXCR, with one record for every CDR3 protein. This sample carries roughly 420,000 distinct CDR3 sequences, 14% of them seen once, and the ten largest clones take approximately 15%. This clonotype was detected ten times or more. The antigen remains unidentified. Trimming pared 4 bases from V and 7 bases from J, leaving 19 bases between. The V gene's germline CDR1 is MNHNS and CDR2 SASEGT. The CDR3 has 15 amino acids. Time point: newly diagnosed GD, antithyroid drugs for less than 3 months. RNA from PBMCs was the source of the TCR library. These data were also filed under a second study, of T cells in Graves' hyperthyroidism and ophthalmopathy. From that second work: With a duration under 2 months, the hyperthyroidism was newly diagnosed in patients aged 18 to 65. The TCR CDR3 was amplified in a first-round RT-PCR using the HTBI primer set.

The source is a woman aged 45-59 years with Graves disease. This chain uses TRBV6-1 with TRBJ2-5; a possible D gene is TRBD2 (5 bases). This specimen was peripheral blood mononuclear cells (PBMCs), taken at new diagnosis, from a patient treated with antithyroid drugs. As DNA, the CDR3 is TGTGCCAGCAGTGGCCGGACTGACCGTTTTGCGACCCAGTACTTC. Its translation: CASSGRTDRFATQYF.